This T cell receptor (beta chain) stems from a study of T cell responses to AZD1222 COVID-19 vaccine (dated by TCRdb to about 2021). In the study overall: AZD1222 recipients given second doses at about 4 weeks or at about 12 weeks were pooled, since spike-specific TCR depth and breadth were not found to differ between the two schedules. Enrollment into the trials was organized by age into subgroups of 18-55, 56-69 and 70-plus years, and those subgroups contained roughly 150, 30 and 60 TCR-sequenced participants, respectively. TCR sequencing was performed for fewer than 250 trial participants, of whom approximately 200 were given two doses of AZD1222 and approximately 25 were given two doses of MenACWY control vaccine. Beyond this particular receptor, the publication reports: The 56-69-year group was small, and its depth increase did not reach significance, likely because of low power. The vaccine-associated CD4 TCRs covered the entire spike protein, and the dominant responses fell in regions 160-218 and 743-854. Participants were mostly white British, with more females than males. The authors suggested clonal diversity may have been underestimated. Nearly half of unique spike-specific TCRs reportedly recognized epitopes outside regions mutated in the B.1.351 and B.1.1.7 variants. Conclusions about previously exposed vaccinees were limited because only six AZD1222 recipients were SARS-CoV-2 seropositive at baseline. No day 14 peak-response samples were available, so repertoires were characterized only after the peak T cell response. After two AZD1222 doses, both the breadth and the depth of spike-specific TCRs were significantly higher than at day 0 and than in MenACWY recipients.

About this clone itself: Its antigen is unknown. Base qualities are not recorded, but no much larger clone differs from it by a single base.

The CDR3 regions of human TCRbeta chains were subjected to immunosequencing. In the paper's pipeline: TCRs in the repertoires were matched against a reference library of SARS-CoV-2-specific TCRs that had been generated with the MIRA antigen-specificity platform. Breadth meant the fraction of unique TCRs that were SARS-CoV-2-associated, whereas depth meant the fraction of total T cells that were SARS-CoV-2-associated. Each spike-specific TCR was assigned to its reactive spike region and to a CD4 or CD8 class using the MIRA data. Log10-transformed breadth and depth values were compared by one-way ANOVA with Sidak's multiple comparisons tests. The immuneACCESS repertoire file appears here via TCRdb, limited to in-frame rearrangements. These files lack a portion of the clones; in checked studies, under half of the deficit traces to unresolved V genes, and the cause of the others is not known. That table is the source of V, J and clone size, and D and trimming were worked out from the DNA. In this sample the table shows more than 85,000 clones, approximately 86% of which occur a single time. The ten largest clonotypes hold approximately 8% of the sample.

Sequences DFQATT (CDR1) and SNEGSKA (CDR2) are obtained from the germline V gene (reference sequence). The CDR3 goes from the cysteine to the phenylalanine over 10 residues. Solely the CDR3 DNA is kept, with 30 bases framed from the first base. The trim is 6 bases for V and 4 bases for J, with a gap of 6 bases between the germline ends. The sample's time point label, decoded: baseline before first vaccination. Samples from vaccinated people were obtained from the UK trials COV001 and COV002, which included a single-blind randomized controlled phase 2/3 trial of AZD1222 (ChAdOx1 nCoV-19) in healthy adults. For TCRbeta chain sequencing, PBMC samples were collected from trial participants at day 0 and at day 28 after the second dose.

The sequence came from an adult in good health. The sequence joins TRBV20-1 to TRBJ1-2, with no confidently assigned D gene. Sequencing was performed on peripheral blood, taken on day 0 of AZD1222 vaccination. The bases read TGCAGTGCAGGTCCCTATGGCTACACCTTC. Protein translation: CSAGPYGYTF.